The TCR beta chain described here comes from a study of cytomegalovirus exposure and HLA in healthy donors. As for the study in general: Clustering assigned about 76% of the approximately 400 genotyped donors to the Caucasian-associated ancestry cluster. Study observations and caveats: The study labeled fewer than 200 TCR beta chains cytomegalovirus-associated. When analyzed later, the rates of TCR association showed variation by HLA locus, with DRB1 the most and HLA-C the fewest.

60 Vbeta and 13 Jbeta primers were used in PCR. The data were produced by immunoSEQ multiplex PCR, yet TCRdb's version contains in-frame clones alone and is incomplete. The sample contains under 200,000 clones, around three quarters of which appear only once. CDR3 length: 15 residues. In regard to this clone: Its matching antigen is unknown.

The chain is built from TRBV21-1 and TRBJ1-1; the table names TRBD1, a call not compared with the DNA. TRBV21-1 is recorded as a pseudogene. The receptor was isolated from a man younger than 45 in good health and CMV-seronegative. Material: PBMCs. CDR3 amino acids: CASSKKGQGCTEAFF. Written as DNA, the CDR3 is TGTGCCAGCAGCAAAAAGGGACAGGGGTGCACTGAAGCTTTCTTT.